Listed below are T cell receptor beta chains from one sample, sequenced in a study of T cells in Graves' hyperthyroidism and ophthalmopathy. A single record per CDR3 protein comes from TCRdb applying MiXCR to the multiplex PCR reads. Found here are about 370,000 distinct CDR3 sequences, around 15% of them singletons; the top ten hold approximately 20%. The specimen was blood. Receptors were obtained from a woman aged 60-70 years with Graves' ophthalmopathy. The CDR3 runs from the conserved cysteine through the conserved F or W. Each record gives: J gene, V gene, CDR3 protein.

TRBJ2-4,TRBV7-9,CASSLARGQTKNIQYF
TRBJ2-2,TRBV11-3,CASSPRQSGRARELFF
TRBJ2-1,TRBV5-1,CASSITGQINEQFF
TRBJ1-5,TRBV6-7,CASSQVLDQPQHF
TRBJ1-2,TRBV20-1,CSAREELHYGYTF
TRBJ2-3,TRBV6-1,CASSEGGVSTDTQYF
TRBJ2-7,TRBV3-1,CASSQEEYSGRAYEQYF
TRBJ2-5,TRBV10-2,CASSERGPYQETQYF
TRBJ1-6,TRBV9,CASSVDPVVNSPLHF
TRBJ2-2,TRBV5-1,CASSPSRLSGELFF
TRBJ2-7,TRBV29-1,CSVEMSLAGGGEQYF
TRBJ2-3,TRBV7-6,CASSLGSGTDTQYF
TRBJ2-7,TRBV28,CASSLRNYYEQYF
TRBJ2-3,TRBV28,CASSPRGRTTDTQYF
TRBJ1-4,TRBV20-1,CSARAPGQRNEKLFF
TRBJ2-3,TRBV9,CASSVGPRTDTQYF
TRBJ1-2,TRBV6-1,CASRDGTGYYGYTF
TRBJ2-7,TRBV2,CASRGVAGFEQYF
TRBJ1-2,TRBV25-1,CASSRQALGYGYTF
TRBJ2-3,TRBV11-2,CASSLVGSTQYF
TRBJ2-7,TRBV28,CASSPTGLTYEQYF
TRBJ2-3,TRBV19,CASNPGGGTDTQYF
TRBJ2-3,TRBV28,CASSLFDRSRSDTQYF
TRBJ2-3,TRBV18,CASSPPGSLAGVADTQYF